This T cell receptor (beta chain) was identified during a study of blood T cells in healthy people across ages. The CDR3 is 12 residues long. The germline gives CDR1 SQVTM, CDR2 ANQGSEA. The V end lost 4 bases, the J end lost 4 bases, and 10 bases lay between the germline ends. Donors ranged from about 6 to 90 years old and were healthy Caucasians in Russia. With a J-beta primer mix and a sample-barcoded 5' primer, a second PCR ran about 7 to 11 cycles. Each of the cDNA molecules was tagged by a template-switch adaptor with 12 random nucleotides. TCRdb re-called the 5' RACE reads through MiXCR, storing one row per CDR3 protein. The sample includes 700,000 or so distinct CDR3 sequences, 35% to 50% of them seen just once. This clonotype was detected only a few times. Its target is not known. Points from the study as a whole: Greater diversity and more naive CD4+ cells were seen in long-lived donors than in aged donors. With age, beta diversity per million T cells declined roughly linearly, significantly by 30 to 50.

This chain connects TRBV29-1 to TRBJ2-5, with unresolved D. This receptor was identified in a man at least 80 years old in good health. The sequenced sample was blood. CDR3 region: CSVVPARETQYF. Written as DNA, the CDR3 is TGCAGCGTTGTCCCCGCGAGAGAGACCCAGTACTTC.